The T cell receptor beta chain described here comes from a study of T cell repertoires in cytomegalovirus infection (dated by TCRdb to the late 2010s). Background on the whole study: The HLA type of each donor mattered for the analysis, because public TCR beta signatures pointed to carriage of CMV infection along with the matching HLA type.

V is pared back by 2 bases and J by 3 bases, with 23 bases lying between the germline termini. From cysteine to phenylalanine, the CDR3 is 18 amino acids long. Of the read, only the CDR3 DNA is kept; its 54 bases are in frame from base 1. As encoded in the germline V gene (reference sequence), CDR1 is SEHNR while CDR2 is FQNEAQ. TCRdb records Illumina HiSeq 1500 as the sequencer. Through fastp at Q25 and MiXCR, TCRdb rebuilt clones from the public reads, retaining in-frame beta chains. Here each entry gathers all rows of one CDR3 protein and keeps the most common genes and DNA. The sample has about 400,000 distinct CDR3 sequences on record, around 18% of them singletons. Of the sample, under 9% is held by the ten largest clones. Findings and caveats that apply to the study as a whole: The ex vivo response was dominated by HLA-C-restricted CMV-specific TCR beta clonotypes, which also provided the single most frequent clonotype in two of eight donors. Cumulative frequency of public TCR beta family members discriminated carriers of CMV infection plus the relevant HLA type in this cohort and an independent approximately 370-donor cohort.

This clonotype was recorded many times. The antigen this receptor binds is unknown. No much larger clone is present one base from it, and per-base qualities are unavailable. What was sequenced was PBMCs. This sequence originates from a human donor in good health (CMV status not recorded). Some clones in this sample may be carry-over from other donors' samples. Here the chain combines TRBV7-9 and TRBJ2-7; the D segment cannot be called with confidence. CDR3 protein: CASSLTPKRLALNYEQYF. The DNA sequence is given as TGTGCCAGCAGCTTAACCCCTAAGCGACTCGCGCTTAACTACGAGCAGTACTTC.